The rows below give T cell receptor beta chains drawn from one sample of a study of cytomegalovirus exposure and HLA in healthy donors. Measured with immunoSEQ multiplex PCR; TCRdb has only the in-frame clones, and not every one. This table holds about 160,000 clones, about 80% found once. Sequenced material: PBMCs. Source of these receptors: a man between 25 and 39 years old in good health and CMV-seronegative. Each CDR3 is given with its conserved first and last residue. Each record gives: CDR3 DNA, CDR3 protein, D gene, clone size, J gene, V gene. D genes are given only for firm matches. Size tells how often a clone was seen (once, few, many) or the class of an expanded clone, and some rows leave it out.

DNA: TGTTCCAGCAGCCCGGACACGAGCTCCTATAATTCACCCCTCCACTTT
CDR3: CSSSPDTSSYNSPLHF
D: -
size: -
J: TRBJ1-6
V: TRBV7-9

DNA: TGTGCCAGCAGTGGCTCCCGGGACAGGGCCTACGAGCAGTACTTC
CDR3: CASSGSRDRAYEQYF
D: TRBD1
size: -
J: TRBJ2-7
V: TRBV9

DNA: TGCAGCGTTGACCGACAAGCTGGAAACACCATATATTTT
CDR3: CSVDRQAGNTIYF
D: -
size: once
J: TRBJ1-3
V: TRBV29-1

DNA: TGTGCCAGCAGCTTGGTTAACCAAGAGACCCAGTACTTC
CDR3: CASSLVNQETQYF
D: -
size: once
J: TRBJ2-5
V: TRBV5-4

DNA: TGCAGCGTTGATTGGGGGCGGGAGTCACCCCTCCACTTT
CDR3: CSVDWGRESPLHF
D: -
size: -
J: TRBJ1-6
V: TRBV29-1

DNA: TGCGCCAGCAGCTCCGGGGGGCAGGAGACCCAGTACTTC
CDR3: CASSSGGQETQYF
D: -
size: -
J: TRBJ2-5
V: TRBV5-1

DNA: TGTGCCAGTAGGACAGGGACTAGCGGGATTAATGAGCAGTTCTTC
CDR3: CASRTGTSGINEQFF
D: TRBD2
size: -
J: TRBJ2-1
V: TRBV19

DNA: TGCAGTACGCGGTTACGGGAGACCCAGTACTTC
CDR3: CSTRLRETQYF
D: -
size: -
J: TRBJ2-5
V: TRBV20-1

DNA: TGTGCCAGCAGCTCGTGGGGGGGATCATCCTACAATGAGCAGTTCTTC
CDR3: CASSSWGGSSYNEQFF
D: TRBD2
size: -
J: TRBJ2-1
V: TRBV7-2

DNA: TGTGCCACCAGCAGTTCAATCGGGCGGGGTAGATCGGGAGGGGATCTACGGGAGCAGTACTTC
CDR3: CATSSSIGRGRSGGDLREQYF
D: TRBD2
size: -
J: TRBJ2-7
V: TRBV15

DNA: TGTGCCAGTAGTGTTGGGACAAGTCTAAATGAAAAACTGTTTTTT
CDR3: CASSVGTSLNEKLFF
D: -
size: once
J: TRBJ1-4
V: TRBV19

DNA: TGTGCCAGCAGCCAAGGGGAAGCGGGAGTCCACGAGCAGTACTTC
CDR3: CASSQGEAGVHEQYF
D: TRBD2
size: -
J: TRBJ2-7
V: TRBV4-2

DNA: TGTGCCAGCAGTATCGGGACTTCATATGGCTACACCTTC
CDR3: CASSIGTSYGYTF
D: -
size: -
J: TRBJ1-2
V: TRBV6-5

DNA: TGCAGCGTTAAGAGGGAAAGGAACACTGAAGCTTTCTTT
CDR3: CSVKRERNTEAFF
D: -
size: few
J: TRBJ1-1
V: TRBV29-1

DNA: TGTGCCAGCAGCTTATTCTACCAAGAGACCCAGTACTTC
CDR3: CASSLFYQETQYF
D: -
size: -
J: TRBJ2-5
V: TRBV7-8

DNA: TGTGCCAGCAGCCCGAGGGACTTCCTGAGGGGTACAGATACGCAGTATTTT
CDR3: CASSPRDFLRGTDTQYF
D: -
size: -
J: TRBJ2-3
V: TRBV7-9

DNA: TGCGCCAGCAGCTTTCAGGGGGGGAACACCGGGGAGCTGTTTTTT
CDR3: CASSFQGGNTGELFF
D: -
size: -
J: TRBJ2-2
V: TRBV5-1

DNA: TGTGCCAGCAGCTTCCGGGACACATATACCGGGGAGCTGTTTTTT
CDR3: CASSFRDTYTGELFF
D: -
size: -
J: TRBJ2-2
V: TRBV7-8

DNA: TGCGCCAGCAGCTCTAGTGCAACTAATGAAAAACTGTTTTTT
CDR3: CASSSSATNEKLFF
D: -
size: -
J: TRBJ1-4
V: TRBV5-1

DNA: TGTGCCAGCAGCTTAGGGCAGGGGGAGACCCAGTACTTC
CDR3: CASSLGQGETQYF
D: -
size: -
J: TRBJ2-5
V: TRBV7-2

DNA: TGCGCCAGCAGCCAAGATCTCGGGACTCTGAGCTCCTACGAGCAGTACTTC
CDR3: CASSQDLGTLSSYEQYF
D: -
size: -
J: TRBJ2-7
V: TRBV4-1

DNA: TGCGCCAGCAGCCAAGTCACGGGGGGAACAGATACGCAGTATTTT
CDR3: CASSQVTGGTDTQYF
D: TRBD2
size: -
J: TRBJ2-3
V: TRBV4-1

DNA: TGTGCCAGCAGTTCCGACCGGGACTTCCCCAAACTCACAGATACGCAGTATTTT
CDR3: CASSSDRDFPKLTDTQYF
D: -
size: once
J: TRBJ2-3
V: TRBV27

DNA: TGTGCCAGCAGAACAAGGACGGGAAGCACAGATACGCAGTATTTT
CDR3: CASRTRTGSTDTQYF
D: -
size: once
J: TRBJ2-3
V: TRBV28

DNA: TGTGCCAGTAGGCCTGGCGGGACAGGGTCGGGAAAACTGTTTTTT
CDR3: CASRPGGTGSGKLFF
D: TRBD1
size: -
J: TRBJ1-4
V: TRBV19

DNA: TGTGCCAGCTCACTAGGGGAAGAGACCCAGTACTTC
CDR3: CASSLGEETQYF
D: -
size: -
J: TRBJ2-5
V: TRBV18

DNA: TGTGCCAGCAGCCCCCTGGCGGGGAATGAAAAACTGTTTTTT
CDR3: CASSPLAGNEKLFF
D: -
size: -
J: TRBJ1-4
V: TRBV7-2

DNA: TGTGCCATCAGTGAGTCCGCGACTAGCGGCTCCTACGAGCAGTACTTC
CDR3: CAISESATSGSYEQYF
D: TRBD2
size: -
J: TRBJ2-7
V: TRBV10-3

DNA: TGCGCCAGCAGCTTGGTGCAGGGGGAAGGAGGCTACACCTTC
CDR3: CASSLVQGEGGYTF
D: TRBD1
size: -
J: TRBJ1-2
V: TRBV5-1

DNA: TGTGCCAGCAGTGTACAGGGTTCCGCCACAGATACGCAGTATTTT
CDR3: CASSVQGSATDTQYF
D: -
size: once
J: TRBJ2-3
V: TRBV25-1

DNA: TGTGCCAGCAGCTCTTGGTGGGAACAGGGCGCCTATGGCTACACCTTC
CDR3: CASSSWWEQGAYGYTF
D: -
size: -
J: TRBJ1-2
V: TRBV5-6

DNA: TGTGCCAGTAGTAGTCAAGCGGGAGATCTAGAGTACGAGCAGTACTTC
CDR3: CASSSQAGDLEYEQYF
D: TRBD2
size: -
J: TRBJ2-7
V: TRBV19

DNA: TGTGCCAGTAGTAGGGGACTAGCGGGAGCGGCTGAGCAGTTCTTC
CDR3: CASSRGLAGAAEQFF
D: TRBD2
size: -
J: TRBJ2-1
V: TRBV19